The source of this T cell receptor beta chain is a study of T cell responses to AZD1222 COVID-19 vaccine. Findings and limits, study-wide: Nearly half of spike-specific TCRs reportedly target unmutated variant regions.

Notes on this clone: Its target is not known.

Germline V lookup: CDR1 LGHNA, CDR2 YNFKEQ. Trimming removed 0 bases from V and 5 bases from J; junction bases left unmatched: 10. CDR3 length equals 18 residues. Assay used: immunoSEQ multiplex PCR; TCRdb lists only in-frame clones, some missing. There are 180,000 or so clones in the sample; over 85% occur only once, and roughly 1% lies in the top ten. The chain joins TRBV4-2 to TRBJ2-5, with 12 bases fitting TRBD2. The TCR was taken from an adult who received the MenACWY meningococcal vaccine as a control. Sequenced material: peripheral blood, taken 28 days after the second dose of the MenACWY control vaccine. The CDR3 spells CASSQDSLAGGRVETQYF. The CDR3 DNA reads as TGTGCCAGCAGCCAAGATTCTCTAGCGGGGGGGAGGGTGGAGACCCAGTACTTC.